This is a list of T cell receptor beta chains from one sample in a study of response to subunit inactivated influenza vaccine. MiXCR, run by TCRdb on the RT-PCR reads, gives a single entry per CDR3 protein. The sample comprises about 540,000 distinct CDR3 sequences, roughly 25% of which are singletons, and around 2.8% rests with the top ten. These data were also filed under a second study, of T cells expressing NK-cell markers.

This material consisted of CD4+ T cells sorted from PBMCs, taken roughly 12 days after vaccination. These receptors came from a man between 50 and 59 years old who received an inactivated influenza vaccine. Both conserved end residues are part of each CDR3. A D gene is named only where the DNA matches it firmly. Clone size is stated in some rows and not others, as once, few, many or a class when expanded.

d_call: -
j_call: TRBJ1-1
clone_size: -
v_call: TRBV5-5
cdr3_nt: TGTGCCAGCAGCTTGTCGGACAGACAGAACACTGAAGCTTTCTTT
cdr3_aa: CASSLSDRQNTEAFF

d_call: TRBD2
j_call: TRBJ2-1
clone_size: few
v_call: TRBV5-1
cdr3_nt: TGCGCCAGCAGTACTGGGACTAGCGGGGGGGCCGGGCAGTTCTTC
cdr3_aa: CASSTGTSGGAGQFF

d_call: -
j_call: TRBJ2-2
clone_size: few
v_call: TRBV5-6
cdr3_nt: TGTGCCAGCAGCTTGATTGACAGCAACACCGGGGAGCTGTTTTTT
cdr3_aa: CASSLIDSNTGELFF

d_call: -
j_call: TRBJ2-7
clone_size: -
v_call: TRBV10-3
cdr3_nt: TGTGCCATCAGTCCCTCAGTGGGTTCCTACGAGCAGTACTTC
cdr3_aa: CAISPSVGSYEQYF

d_call: TRBD2
j_call: TRBJ2-3
clone_size: -
v_call: TRBV7-6
cdr3_nt: TGTGCCAGCAGCGGCGCGGGCAAGCTAGCGGGGCGCACAGATACGCAGTATTTT
cdr3_aa: CASSGAGKLAGRTDTQYF

d_call: -
j_call: TRBJ2-5
clone_size: -
v_call: TRBV2
cdr3_nt: TGTGCCAGCACCAGCAAGGAGACCCAGTACTTC
cdr3_aa: CASTSKETQYF

d_call: TRBD2
j_call: TRBJ2-5
clone_size: -
v_call: TRBV6-5
cdr3_nt: TGTGCCAGCAGTTACACTGCCGCTAGCGGGGGGCCAGAGACCCAGTACTTC
cdr3_aa: CASSYTAASGGPETQYF

d_call: -
j_call: TRBJ2-1
clone_size: -
v_call: TRBV27
cdr3_nt: TGTGCCAGCAGGTTCCTGACCCGGGGTAGGGACAATGAGCAGTTCTTC
cdr3_aa: CASRFLTRGRDNEQFF

d_call: -
j_call: TRBJ2-7
clone_size: few
v_call: TRBV28
cdr3_nt: TGTGCCAGCAGTCTCCCACCGGGACCACACTACGAGCAGTACTTC
cdr3_aa: CASSLPPGPHYEQYF

d_call: -
j_call: TRBJ1-4
clone_size: few
v_call: TRBV6-5
cdr3_nt: TGTGCCAGCAGTTATGTTGGGTCCGAAAAACTGTTTTTT
cdr3_aa: CASSYVGSEKLFF

d_call: -
j_call: TRBJ1-1
clone_size: -
v_call: TRBV3-1
cdr3_nt: TGTGCCAGCACCTTACATAGCCCGAGCACTGAAGCTTTCTTT
cdr3_aa: CASTLHSPSTEAFF

d_call: -
j_call: TRBJ2-5
clone_size: -
v_call: TRBV12-3/TRBV12-4
cdr3_nt: TGTGCCAGCAAGACTATACAAGAGACCCAGTACTTC
cdr3_aa: CASKTIQETQYF

d_call: TRBD2
j_call: TRBJ2-1
clone_size: -
v_call: TRBV15
cdr3_nt: TGTGCCACCAGCAGCGGACTAGCGGGAGTGAGGGAGCAGTTCTTC
cdr3_aa: CATSSGLAGVREQFF

d_call: -
j_call: TRBJ2-5
clone_size: -
v_call: TRBV2
cdr3_nt: TGTGCCAGCAGTGAGGGGCGGTGGGGCCAAGAGACCCAGTACTTC
cdr3_aa: CASSEGRWGQETQYF

d_call: TRBD2
j_call: TRBJ2-3
clone_size: -
v_call: TRBV20-1
cdr3_nt: TGCAGTGCTGCTATCGGGGGGACAGATACGCAGTATTTT
cdr3_aa: CSAAIGGTDTQYF

d_call: -
j_call: TRBJ1-5
clone_size: -
v_call: TRBV12-3/TRBV12-4
cdr3_nt: TGTGCCAGCAGTACGACGGGTGATCAGCCCCAGCATTTT
cdr3_aa: CASSTTGDQPQHF

d_call: TRBD1
j_call: TRBJ2-1
clone_size: -
v_call: TRBV18
cdr3_nt: TGTGCCAGCTGTGACAGGGTAAACAATGAGCAGTTCTTC
cdr3_aa: CASCDRVNNEQFF

d_call: TRBD1
j_call: TRBJ2-5
clone_size: few
v_call: TRBV5-4
cdr3_nt: TGTGCCAGCAGCAACCGGGACAGGGTAGGAGAGACCCAGTACTTC
cdr3_aa: CASSNRDRVGETQYF

d_call: -
j_call: TRBJ2-5
clone_size: few
v_call: TRBV5-1
cdr3_nt: TGCGCCAGCAGCCCGGTTCTCGCGGAGACCCAGTACTTC
cdr3_aa: CASSPVLAETQYF

d_call: TRBD1
j_call: TRBJ1-1
clone_size: -
v_call: TRBV6-1
cdr3_nt: TGTGCCAGCAGCAGGGGGCGGGCCACTGAAGCTTTCTTT
cdr3_aa: CASSRGRATEAFF

d_call: -
j_call: TRBJ1-2
clone_size: many
v_call: TRBV5-1
cdr3_nt: TGCGCCAGCAGGGATCTAACAGGTTGGAACTATGGCTACACCTTC
cdr3_aa: CASRDLTGWNYGYTF

d_call: TRBD1
j_call: TRBJ2-2
clone_size: few
v_call: TRBV28
cdr3_nt: TGTGCCAGCAGTTACAGGGGGCGCGGCGCCGGGGAGCTGTTTTTT
cdr3_aa: CASSYRGRGAGELFF

d_call: -
j_call: TRBJ2-7
clone_size: few
v_call: TRBV5-1
cdr3_nt: TGCGCCAGCAGCCAGAGACAGGATTCATCCTACGAGCAGTACTTC
cdr3_aa: CASSQRQDSSYEQYF

d_call: -
j_call: TRBJ2-2
clone_size: -
v_call: TRBV6-1
cdr3_nt: TGTGCCAGCACCGAGGCTGGGATCGCCGGGGAGCTGTTTTTT
cdr3_aa: CASTEAGIAGELFF

d_call: -
j_call: TRBJ2-7
clone_size: few
v_call: TRBV7-9
cdr3_nt: TGTGCCAGCAGCTTATTCGGTCCTAACTACGAGCAGTACTTC
cdr3_aa: CASSLFGPNYEQYF

d_call: TRBD2
j_call: TRBJ2-3
clone_size: -
v_call: TRBV28
cdr3_nt: TGTGCCAGCAGTCTATCAGCGGGGGGAACAGATACGCAGTATTTT
cdr3_aa: CASSLSAGGTDTQYF

d_call: TRBD1
j_call: TRBJ1-1
clone_size: -
v_call: TRBV6-1
cdr3_nt: TGTGCCAGCAGCCCGAACAGGGGAAGGAACACTGAAGCTTTCTTT
cdr3_aa: CASSPNRGRNTEAFF

d_call: -
j_call: TRBJ1-2
clone_size: few
v_call: TRBV27
cdr3_nt: TGTGCCAGCAGTTTAACACCGACTAACTATGGCTACACCTTC
cdr3_aa: CASSLTPTNYGYTF

d_call: TRBD2
j_call: TRBJ2-7
clone_size: few
v_call: TRBV7-2
cdr3_nt: TGTGCCAGCAGCCCCGGGACTAGCGGACGAACCTACGAGCAGTACTTC
cdr3_aa: CASSPGTSGRTYEQYF

d_call: -
j_call: TRBJ2-7
clone_size: -
v_call: TRBV7-2
cdr3_nt: TGTGCCAGCGGCTCCCGGGACACCGTAGAGCAGTACTTC
cdr3_aa: CASGSRDTVEQYF

d_call: TRBD2
j_call: TRBJ2-5
clone_size: -
v_call: TRBV20-1
cdr3_nt: TGCAGTGCTAGAGATCGGGGACTAGTTCAGGAGACCCAGTACTTC
cdr3_aa: CSARDRGLVQETQYF

d_call: -
j_call: TRBJ1-2
clone_size: many
v_call: TRBV12-3/TRBV12-4
cdr3_nt: TGTGCCAGCAGTTTTTCACCGAACTATGGCTACACCTTC
cdr3_aa: CASSFSPNYGYTF

d_call: TRBD1
j_call: TRBJ2-1
clone_size: -
v_call: TRBV27
cdr3_nt: TGTGCCAGCAGTCCGGACAGGGGAGGGGACAATGAGCAGTTCTTC
cdr3_aa: CASSPDRGGDNEQFF

d_call: -
j_call: TRBJ1-1
clone_size: -
v_call: TRBV6-2/TRBV6-3
cdr3_nt: TGTGCCAGCAGTCCCGCATATATGAACACTGAAGCTTTCTTT
cdr3_aa: CASSPAYMNTEAFF

d_call: -
j_call: TRBJ2-7
clone_size: -
v_call: TRBV5-1
cdr3_nt: TGCGCCAGCAGCTTGGACTTACAGCTAAACTACGAGCAGTACTTC
cdr3_aa: CASSLDLQLNYEQYF

d_call: -
j_call: TRBJ2-7
clone_size: -
v_call: TRBV18
cdr3_nt: TGTGCCAGCTCCCATGGACTCACCTACGAGCAGTACTTC
cdr3_aa: CASSHGLTYEQYF

d_call: -
j_call: TRBJ2-7
clone_size: -
v_call: TRBV2
cdr3_nt: TGTGCCAGCAACGTTTACGGAGAGCAGTACTTC
cdr3_aa: CASNVYGEQYF

d_call: TRBD2
j_call: TRBJ2-3
clone_size: -
v_call: TRBV20-1
cdr3_nt: TGCAGTGCCAAAATAACTAGCGGGGGGCGGACAGATACGCAGTATTTT
cdr3_aa: CSAKITSGGRTDTQYF

d_call: TRBD2
j_call: TRBJ2-7
clone_size: -
v_call: TRBV4-2
cdr3_nt: TGTGCCAGCAGCCAACCGGGACTATCCGGTGAGCAGTACTTC
cdr3_aa: CASSQPGLSGEQYF

d_call: TRBD1
j_call: TRBJ2-1
clone_size: many
v_call: TRBV9
cdr3_nt: TGTGCCAGCAGCGTCGGACAGGGATCCTACAATGAGCAGTTCTTC
cdr3_aa: CASSVGQGSYNEQFF

d_call: -
j_call: TRBJ1-5
clone_size: -
v_call: TRBV6-1
cdr3_nt: TGTGCCAGCGGCCCCGGTCTTCAGCCCCAGCATTTT
cdr3_aa: CASGPGLQPQHF

d_call: -
j_call: TRBJ2-2
clone_size: -
v_call: TRBV21-1
cdr3_nt: TGTGCCAGCAGCAACACCGGGACAGCGAACACCGGGGAGCTGTTTTTT
cdr3_aa: CASSNTGTANTGELFF

d_call: -
j_call: TRBJ2-7
clone_size: few
v_call: TRBV12-3/TRBV12-4
cdr3_nt: TGTGCCAGCACCAATCGAGGGGCCTGGTACGAGCAGTACTTC
cdr3_aa: CASTNRGAWYEQYF

d_call: -
j_call: TRBJ2-6
clone_size: few
v_call: TRBV7-2
cdr3_nt: TGTGCCAGCAGCGTTAACTCTGGGGCCAACGTCCTGACTTTC
cdr3_aa: CASSVNSGANVLTF

d_call: -
j_call: TRBJ1-1
clone_size: -
v_call: TRBV7-4
cdr3_nt: TGTGCCAGCAGCTCTCACAGGAGGACTGAAGCTTTCTTT
cdr3_aa: CASSSHRRTEAFF

d_call: TRBD2
j_call: TRBJ2-7
clone_size: -
v_call: TRBV29-1
cdr3_nt: TGCAGCGTTGACCTAGCGGGAGCCCACGAGCAGTACTTC
cdr3_aa: CSVDLAGAHEQYF

d_call: TRBD2
j_call: TRBJ2-3
clone_size: few
v_call: TRBV29-1
cdr3_nt: TGCAGCGTCGCCTTTCTAGCGGAGCCCGCTACGCAGTATTTT
cdr3_aa: CSVAFLAEPATQYF

d_call: -
j_call: TRBJ1-2
clone_size: -
v_call: TRBV5-1
cdr3_nt: TGCGCCAGCAGCTTGGCCACGGATCTGACCACCAATAACTATGGCTACACCTTC
cdr3_aa: CASSLATDLTTNNYGYTF

d_call: TRBD1
j_call: TRBJ2-7
clone_size: -
v_call: TRBV6-5
cdr3_nt: TGTGCCAGCAGTTCCGATCTGGACAGGAGGACCTACGAGCAGTACTTC
cdr3_aa: CASSSDLDRRTYEQYF

d_call: TRBD1
j_call: TRBJ2-7
clone_size: -
v_call: TRBV2
cdr3_nt: TGTGCCAGCAGGGGAGACAGGGCCTCTCCTCTCGAGCAGTACTTC
cdr3_aa: CASRGDRASPLEQYF

d_call: -
j_call: TRBJ2-3
clone_size: many
v_call: TRBV10-3
cdr3_nt: TGTGCCAGCCGTATATCAGATACGCAGTATTTT
cdr3_aa: CASRISDTQYF

d_call: TRBD2
j_call: TRBJ2-1
clone_size: few
v_call: TRBV24-1
cdr3_nt: TGTGCCACCAGTGAGCCGACCAGCGGGGGACTAGAGCAGTTCTTC
cdr3_aa: CATSEPTSGGLEQFF

d_call: TRBD1
j_call: TRBJ2-7
clone_size: -
v_call: TRBV30
cdr3_nt: TGTGCCTGGAGACATTCGGACAGGGGATATCACGAGCAGTACTTC
cdr3_aa: CAWRHSDRGYHEQYF